This TCR beta chain was found in a study of blood T cell repertoires in COVID-19 (dated by TCRdb to about 2020). For context, the study as a whole: Samples covering the acute and convalescent phases of COVID-19 were provided by collaborators in the United States, Italy and Spain. The prospective study material was composed of cDNA or gDNA derived from T cells, B-cell-depleted T cells, or PBMCs. Subjects who had been exposed to COVID-19, were actively infected with it, or had recovered from it provided the deeply sampled blood TCRbeta repertoires that made up the dataset. The repertoires were released in a freely available public database intended as a resource for research on the immune response to SARS-CoV-2. Samples came from the ongoing ImmuneRACE study (first 160 participants) plus 1,254 subjects from 6 global collaborators. Nearly every sample came with metadata listing a de-identified subject ID, COVID-19 status, age in years and sex. Where available, HLA class I and class II types were taken from metadata supplied by the sample provider and were not determined by assay-based typing.

Each collaborating institution followed its own protocols to collect whole blood in K2EDTA tubes. For TCRbeta analysis, collaborator samples were shipped as frozen whole blood, as isolated PBMCs, or as DNA extracted from either sample type. TCRbeta CDR3 regions were amplified from genomic DNA by means of the immunoSEQ Assay, a bias-controlled multiplex PCR. The authors' pipeline ran thus. Nucleated cell counts per sample were estimated from amplification of reference gene primers within the assay. To quantify the absolute abundance of each unique TCRbeta CDR3 rearrangement, sequence reads were collapsed and filtered. For each sample, productive Simpson clonality was calculated by taking the square root of Simpson's diversity index across productive rearrangements. TCRdb holds this immuneACCESS table with in-frame rearrangements only. Some clones are missing; in checked studies, unresolved V genes explain under half, and the rest has no known cause. V and J calls and clone size come straight from that table; D and trimming were deduced from the DNA. The sample profile shows 85,000 to 100,000 clones; about nine tenths of them were found once. Around 1.7% of the sample is held by the ten biggest clonotypes.

What the study reported, not specific to this receptor: Clinical and demographic metadata were provided uncurated, with the amount varying by source and participant.

As concerns this clone: This receptor's antigen is unknown. Base quality data are lacking; no much larger clone is found one base away.

From the cysteine up to the phenylalanine, the CDR3 has a length of 14 residues. CDR3 DNA is the only sequence kept; it has 42 bases, read in frame from the first base. Relative to germline, V is missing 1 base and J is missing 4 bases, with 4 bases of the junction outside any gene match. CDR1 and CDR2 are read off the germline V gene (reference sequence) as GTSNPN and SVGIG. This clonotype was obtained from a man in his sixties with acute or convalescent COVID-19. Source material: peripheral blood. The chain employs TRBV30 and TRBJ1-2, and TRBD1 aligns with 9 junction nucleotides. The CDR3 amino acid sequence is: CAWSGTGAFYGYTF. The DNA reads as follows: TGTGCCTGGAGTGGGACAGGGGCATTCTATGGCTACACCTTC.